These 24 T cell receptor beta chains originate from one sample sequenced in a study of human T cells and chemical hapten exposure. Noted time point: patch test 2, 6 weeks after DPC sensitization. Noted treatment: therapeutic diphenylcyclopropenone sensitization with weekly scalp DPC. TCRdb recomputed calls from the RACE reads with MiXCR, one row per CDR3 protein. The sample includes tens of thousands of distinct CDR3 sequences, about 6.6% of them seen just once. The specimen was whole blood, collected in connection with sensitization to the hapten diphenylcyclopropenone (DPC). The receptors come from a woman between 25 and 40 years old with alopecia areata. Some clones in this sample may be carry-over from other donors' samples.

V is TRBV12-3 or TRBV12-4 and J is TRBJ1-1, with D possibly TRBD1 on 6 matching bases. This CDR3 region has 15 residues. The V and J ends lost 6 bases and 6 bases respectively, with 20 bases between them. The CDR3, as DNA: TGTGCCAGCAGGACATATCAGGGGAGGCTCGCTGAAGCTTTCTTT. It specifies CASRTYQGRLAEAFF.

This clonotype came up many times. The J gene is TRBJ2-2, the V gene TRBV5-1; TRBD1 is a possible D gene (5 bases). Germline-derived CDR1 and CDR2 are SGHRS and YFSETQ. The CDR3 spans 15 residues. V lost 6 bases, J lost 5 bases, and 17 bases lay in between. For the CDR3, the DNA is TGCGCCAGCAATCTTGGCTGGGGCGAGACCGGGGAGCTGTTTTTT. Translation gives CASNLGWGETGELFF.

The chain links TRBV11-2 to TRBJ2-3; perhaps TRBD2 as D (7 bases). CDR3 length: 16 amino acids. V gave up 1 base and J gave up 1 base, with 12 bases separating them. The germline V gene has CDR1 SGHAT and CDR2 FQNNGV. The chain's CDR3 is CASSLVGGAGTDTQYF. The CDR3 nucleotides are TGTGCCAGCAGCTTAGTTGGGGGGGCCGGCACAGATACGCAGTATTTT.

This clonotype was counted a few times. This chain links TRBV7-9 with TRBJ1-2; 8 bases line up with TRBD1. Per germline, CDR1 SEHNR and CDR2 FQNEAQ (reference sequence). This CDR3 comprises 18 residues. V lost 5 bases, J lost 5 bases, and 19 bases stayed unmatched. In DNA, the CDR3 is TGTGCCAGCAGCCCTTGGAGCTTATCGGAGACAGGGGCTTATGGCTACACCTTC. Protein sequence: CASSPWSLSETGAYGYTF.

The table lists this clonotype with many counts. CDR3 nucleotides: TGTGCCATCAGTGACCCGACTAGCGGGGTAACAGATACGCAGTATTTT. As protein: CAISDPTSGVTDTQYF. This chain joins TRBV10-3 and TRBJ2-3; 11 positions match TRBD2. J was trimmed by 3 bases and V by 3 bases; bases with no gene match: 5. The CDR3 length is 16 residues. The germline V gene has CDR1 ENHRY and CDR2 SYGVKD.

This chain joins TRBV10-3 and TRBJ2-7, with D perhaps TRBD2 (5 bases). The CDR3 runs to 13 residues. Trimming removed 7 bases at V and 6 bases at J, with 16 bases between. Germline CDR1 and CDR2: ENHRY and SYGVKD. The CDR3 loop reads CAINQDWRAEQYF. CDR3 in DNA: TGTGCCATCAACCAGGACTGGCGGGCCGAGCAGTACTTC.

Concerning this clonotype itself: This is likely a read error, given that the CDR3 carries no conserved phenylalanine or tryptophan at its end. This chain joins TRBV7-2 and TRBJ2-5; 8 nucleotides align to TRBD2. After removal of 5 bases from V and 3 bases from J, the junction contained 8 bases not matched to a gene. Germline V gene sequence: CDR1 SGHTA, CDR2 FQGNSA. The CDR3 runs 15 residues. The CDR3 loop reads CASSPRAGVEETQYS. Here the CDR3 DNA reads TGTGCCAGCAGCCCGAGAGCGGGGGTGGAAGAGACCCAGTACTCC.

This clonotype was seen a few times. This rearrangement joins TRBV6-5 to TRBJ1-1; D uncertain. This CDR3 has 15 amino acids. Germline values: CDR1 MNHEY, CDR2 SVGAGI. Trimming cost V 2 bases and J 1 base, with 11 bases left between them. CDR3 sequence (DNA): TGTGCCAGCAGTTACCGAACGTTCAAGAACACTGAAGCTTTCTTT. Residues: CASSYRTFKNTEAFF.

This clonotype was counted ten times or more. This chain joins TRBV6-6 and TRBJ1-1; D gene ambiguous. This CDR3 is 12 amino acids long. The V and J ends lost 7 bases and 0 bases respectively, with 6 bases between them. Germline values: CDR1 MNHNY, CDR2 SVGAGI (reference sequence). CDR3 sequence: CASTPLNTEAFF. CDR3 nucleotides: TGTGCCAGCACCCCTTTGAACACTGAAGCTTTCTTT.

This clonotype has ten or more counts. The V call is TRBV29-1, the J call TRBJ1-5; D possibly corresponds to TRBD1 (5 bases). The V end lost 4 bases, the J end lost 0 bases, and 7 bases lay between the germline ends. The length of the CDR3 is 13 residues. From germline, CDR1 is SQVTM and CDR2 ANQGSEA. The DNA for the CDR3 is TGCAGCGTTGGACAGAATAGCAATCAGCCCCAGCATTTT. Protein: CSVGQNSNQPQHF.

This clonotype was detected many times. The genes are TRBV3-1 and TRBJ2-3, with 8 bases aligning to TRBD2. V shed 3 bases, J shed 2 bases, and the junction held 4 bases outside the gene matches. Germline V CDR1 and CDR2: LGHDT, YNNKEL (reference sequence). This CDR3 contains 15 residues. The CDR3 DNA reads TGTGCCAGCAGCCAGCGGGGGGCGTACACAGATACGCAGTATTTT. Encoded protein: CASSQRGAYTDTQYF.

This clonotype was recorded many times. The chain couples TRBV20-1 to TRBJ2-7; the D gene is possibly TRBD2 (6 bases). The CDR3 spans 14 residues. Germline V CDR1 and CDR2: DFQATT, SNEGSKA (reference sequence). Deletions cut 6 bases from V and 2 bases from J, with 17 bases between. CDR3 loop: CSAASDGGTYEQYF. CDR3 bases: TGCAGTGCCGCCTCGGACGGCGGGACCTACGAGCAGTACTTC.

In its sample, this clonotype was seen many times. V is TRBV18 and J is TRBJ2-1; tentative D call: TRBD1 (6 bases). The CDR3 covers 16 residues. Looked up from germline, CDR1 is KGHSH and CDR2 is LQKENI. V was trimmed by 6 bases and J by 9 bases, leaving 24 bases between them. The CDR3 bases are TGTGCCAGCTCGCAGCCACCGGGACAACGGGCGAGTGAGCAGTTCTTC. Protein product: CASSQPPGQRASEQFF.

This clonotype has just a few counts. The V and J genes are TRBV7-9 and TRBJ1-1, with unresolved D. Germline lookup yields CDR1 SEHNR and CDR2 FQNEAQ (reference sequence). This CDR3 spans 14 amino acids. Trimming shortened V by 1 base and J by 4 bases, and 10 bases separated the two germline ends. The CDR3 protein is CASSLVWGSTEAFF. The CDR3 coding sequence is TGTGCCAGCAGCTTAGTTTGGGGTAGCACTGAAGCTTTCTTT.

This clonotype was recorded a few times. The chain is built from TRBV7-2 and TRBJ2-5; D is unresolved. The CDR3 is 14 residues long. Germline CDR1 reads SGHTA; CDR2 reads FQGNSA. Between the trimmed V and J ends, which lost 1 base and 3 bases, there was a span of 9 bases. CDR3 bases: TGTGCCAGCAGCTTAGATCCCAGCAAAGAGACCCAGTACTTC. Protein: CASSLDPSKETQYF.

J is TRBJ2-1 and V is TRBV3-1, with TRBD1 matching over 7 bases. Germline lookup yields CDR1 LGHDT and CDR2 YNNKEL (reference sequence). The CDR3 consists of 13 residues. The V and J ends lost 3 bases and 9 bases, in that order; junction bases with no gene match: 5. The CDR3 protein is CASSHYRGTEQFF. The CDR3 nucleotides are TGTGCCAGCAGCCACTACAGGGGAACTGAGCAGTTCTTC.

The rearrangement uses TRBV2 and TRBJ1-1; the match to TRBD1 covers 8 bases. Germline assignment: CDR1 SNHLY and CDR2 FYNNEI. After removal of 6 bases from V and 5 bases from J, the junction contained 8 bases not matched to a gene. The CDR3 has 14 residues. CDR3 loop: CASSLLTGDTEAFF. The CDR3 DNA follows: TGTGCCAGCAGCCTATTGACAGGGGATACTGAAGCTTTCTTT.

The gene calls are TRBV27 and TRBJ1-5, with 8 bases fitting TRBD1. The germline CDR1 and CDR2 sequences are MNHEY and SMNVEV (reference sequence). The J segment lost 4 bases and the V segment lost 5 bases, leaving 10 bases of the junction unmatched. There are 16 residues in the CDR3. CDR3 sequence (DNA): TGTGCCAGCAGTACAACCGGGACAGGACTGAATCAGCCCCAGCATTTT. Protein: CASSTTGTGLNQPQHF.

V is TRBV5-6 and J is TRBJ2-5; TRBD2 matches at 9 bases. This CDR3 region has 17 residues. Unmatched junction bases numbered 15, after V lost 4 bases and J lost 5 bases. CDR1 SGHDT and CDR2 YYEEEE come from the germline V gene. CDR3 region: CASSPYPPLAGVETQYF. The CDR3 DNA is TGTGCCAGCAGCCCCTATCCCCCTTTAGCGGGGGTTGAGACCCAGTACTTC.

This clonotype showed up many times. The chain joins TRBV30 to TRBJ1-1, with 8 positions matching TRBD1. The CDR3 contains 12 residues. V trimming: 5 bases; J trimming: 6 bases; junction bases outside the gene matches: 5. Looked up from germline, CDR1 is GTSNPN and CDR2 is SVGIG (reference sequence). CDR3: CAWGIQGAEAFF. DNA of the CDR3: TGTGCCTGGGGTATACAGGGGGCTGAAGCTTTCTTT.

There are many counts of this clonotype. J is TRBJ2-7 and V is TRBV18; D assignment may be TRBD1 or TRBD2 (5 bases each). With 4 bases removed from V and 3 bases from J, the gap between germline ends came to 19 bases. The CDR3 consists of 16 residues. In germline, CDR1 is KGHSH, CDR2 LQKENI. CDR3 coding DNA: TGTGCCAGCTCACTAAGACCGGGACCGTGGGGCTACGAGCAGTACTTC. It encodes CASSLRPGPWGYEQYF. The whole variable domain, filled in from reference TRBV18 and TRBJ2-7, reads NAGVMQNPRHLVRRRGQEARLRCSPMKGHSHVYWYRQLPEEGLKFMVYLQKENIIDESGMPKERFSAEFPKEGPSILRIQQVVRGDSAAYFCASSLRPGPWGYEQYFGPGTRLTVT.

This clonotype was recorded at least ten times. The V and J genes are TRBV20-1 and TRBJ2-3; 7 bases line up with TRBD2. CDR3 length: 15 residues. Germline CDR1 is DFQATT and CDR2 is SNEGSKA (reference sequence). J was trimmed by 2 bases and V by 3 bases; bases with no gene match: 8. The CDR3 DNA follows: TGCAGTGCTAGGAGCGGGGACCACCTCACAGATACGCAGTATTTT. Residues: CSARSGDHLTDTQYF.

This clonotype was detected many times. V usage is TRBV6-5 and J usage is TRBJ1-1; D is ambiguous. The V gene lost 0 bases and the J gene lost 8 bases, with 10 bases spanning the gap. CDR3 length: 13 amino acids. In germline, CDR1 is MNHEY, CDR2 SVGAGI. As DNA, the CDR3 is TGTGCCAGCAGTTACTCTTTGTCGGCCGAAGCTTTCTTT. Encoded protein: CASSYSLSAEAFF.

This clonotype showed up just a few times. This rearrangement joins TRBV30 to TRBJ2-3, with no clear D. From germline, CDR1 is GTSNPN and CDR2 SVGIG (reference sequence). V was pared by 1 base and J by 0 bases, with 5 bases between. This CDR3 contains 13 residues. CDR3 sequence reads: CAWSAASTDTQYF. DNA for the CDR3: TGTGCCTGGAGTGCGGCGAGCACAGATACGCAGTATTTT.